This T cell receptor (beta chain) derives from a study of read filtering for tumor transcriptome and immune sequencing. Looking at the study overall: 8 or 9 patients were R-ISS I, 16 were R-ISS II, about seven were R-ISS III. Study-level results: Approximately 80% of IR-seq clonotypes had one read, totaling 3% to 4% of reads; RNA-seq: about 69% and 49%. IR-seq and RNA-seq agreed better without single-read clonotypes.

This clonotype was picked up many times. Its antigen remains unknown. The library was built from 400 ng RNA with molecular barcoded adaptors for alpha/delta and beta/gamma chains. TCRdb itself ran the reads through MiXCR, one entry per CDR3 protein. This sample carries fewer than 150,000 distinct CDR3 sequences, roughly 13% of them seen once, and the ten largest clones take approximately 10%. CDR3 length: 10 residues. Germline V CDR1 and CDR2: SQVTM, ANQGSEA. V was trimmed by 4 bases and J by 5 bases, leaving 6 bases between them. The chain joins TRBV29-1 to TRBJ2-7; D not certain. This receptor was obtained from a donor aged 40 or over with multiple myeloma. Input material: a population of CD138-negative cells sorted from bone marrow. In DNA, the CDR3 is TGCAGCGTTGGAGTGGACGAGCAGTACTTC. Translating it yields CSVGVDEQYF.